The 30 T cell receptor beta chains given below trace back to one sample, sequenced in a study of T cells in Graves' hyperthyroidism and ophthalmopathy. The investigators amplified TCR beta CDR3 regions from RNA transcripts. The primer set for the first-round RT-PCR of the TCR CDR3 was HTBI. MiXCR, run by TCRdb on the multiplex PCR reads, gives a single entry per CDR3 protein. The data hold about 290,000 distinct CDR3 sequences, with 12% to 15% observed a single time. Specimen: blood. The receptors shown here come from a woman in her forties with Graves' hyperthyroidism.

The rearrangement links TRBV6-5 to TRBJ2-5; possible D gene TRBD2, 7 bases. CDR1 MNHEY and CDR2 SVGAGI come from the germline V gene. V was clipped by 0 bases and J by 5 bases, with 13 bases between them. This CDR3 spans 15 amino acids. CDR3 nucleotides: TGTGCCAGCAGTTACTCGAGCGGGACACCGGAGACCCAGTACTTC. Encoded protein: CASSYSSGTPETQYF.

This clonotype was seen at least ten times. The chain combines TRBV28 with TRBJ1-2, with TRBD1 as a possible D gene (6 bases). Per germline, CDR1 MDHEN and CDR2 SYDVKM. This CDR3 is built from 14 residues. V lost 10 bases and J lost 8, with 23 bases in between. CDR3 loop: CATRSGTRELGYTF. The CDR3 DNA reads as TGTGCCACCCGTTCCGGGACACGGGAGTTGGGCTACACCTTC.

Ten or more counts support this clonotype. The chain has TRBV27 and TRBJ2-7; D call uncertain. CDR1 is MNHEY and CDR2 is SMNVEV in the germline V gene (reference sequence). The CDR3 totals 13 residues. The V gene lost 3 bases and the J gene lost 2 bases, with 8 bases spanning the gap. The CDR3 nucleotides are TGTGCCAGCAGTTTCCAACAGACCTACGAGCAGTACTTC. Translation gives CASSFQQTYEQYF.

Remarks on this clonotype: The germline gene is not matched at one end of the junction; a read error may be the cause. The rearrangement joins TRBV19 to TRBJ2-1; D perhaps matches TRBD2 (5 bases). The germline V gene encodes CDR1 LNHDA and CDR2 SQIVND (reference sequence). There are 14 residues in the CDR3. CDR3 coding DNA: TGTGCCACTAGCTCGGGCCAGAACTACAATGAGCAGCTCTTC. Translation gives CATSSGQNYNEQLF.

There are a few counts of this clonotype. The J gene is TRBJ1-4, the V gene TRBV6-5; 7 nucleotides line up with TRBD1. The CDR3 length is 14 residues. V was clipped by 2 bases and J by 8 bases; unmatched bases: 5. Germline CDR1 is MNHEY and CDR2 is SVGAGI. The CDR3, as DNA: TGTGCCAGCAGTTACGACAGGGTTGGAGAAAAACTGTTTTTT. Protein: CASSYDRVGEKLFF.

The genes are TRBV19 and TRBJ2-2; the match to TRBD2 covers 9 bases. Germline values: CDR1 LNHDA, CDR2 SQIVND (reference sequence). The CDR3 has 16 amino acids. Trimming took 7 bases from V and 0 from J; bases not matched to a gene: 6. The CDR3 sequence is CASNWREGSNTGELFF. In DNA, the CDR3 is TGTGCCAGTAACTGGCGGGAGGGTTCGAACACCGGGGAGCTGTTTTTT.

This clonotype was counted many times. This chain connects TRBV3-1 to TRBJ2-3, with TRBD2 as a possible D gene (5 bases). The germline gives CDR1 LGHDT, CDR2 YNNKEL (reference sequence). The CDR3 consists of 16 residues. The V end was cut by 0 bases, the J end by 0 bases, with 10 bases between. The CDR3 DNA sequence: TGTGCCAGCAGCCAAGAGGGAGCGGACAGCACAGATACGCAGTATTTT. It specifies CASSQEGADSTDTQYF.

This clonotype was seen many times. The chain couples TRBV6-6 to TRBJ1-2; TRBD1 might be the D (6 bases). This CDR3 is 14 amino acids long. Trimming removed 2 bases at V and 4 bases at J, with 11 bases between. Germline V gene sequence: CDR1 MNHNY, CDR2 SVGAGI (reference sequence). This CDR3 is CASSYLDRTYGYTF. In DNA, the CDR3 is TGTGCCAGCAGTTACCTCGACAGGACCTATGGCTACACCTTC.

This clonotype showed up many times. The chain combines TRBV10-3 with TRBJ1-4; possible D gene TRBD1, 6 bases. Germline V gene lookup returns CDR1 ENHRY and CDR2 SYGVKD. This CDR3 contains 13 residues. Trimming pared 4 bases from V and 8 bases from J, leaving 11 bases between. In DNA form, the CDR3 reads TGTGCCATCAGTGGGACAGCGACAGAAAAACTGTTTTTT. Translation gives CAISGTATEKLFF.

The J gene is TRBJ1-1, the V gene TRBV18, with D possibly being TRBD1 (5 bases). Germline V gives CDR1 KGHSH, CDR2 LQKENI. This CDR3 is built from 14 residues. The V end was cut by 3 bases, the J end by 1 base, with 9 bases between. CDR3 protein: CASSPGTENTEAFF. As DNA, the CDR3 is TGTGCCAGCTCACCTGGGACGGAGAACACTGAAGCTTTCTTT.

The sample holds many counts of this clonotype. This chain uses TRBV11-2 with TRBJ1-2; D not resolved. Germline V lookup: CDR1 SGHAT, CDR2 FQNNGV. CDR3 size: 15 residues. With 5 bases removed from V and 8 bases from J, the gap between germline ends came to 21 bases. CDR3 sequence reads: CASSPVFGVLRGYTF. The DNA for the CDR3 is TGTGCCAGCAGCCCCGTCTTTGGCGTGCTTAGGGGCTACACCTTC.

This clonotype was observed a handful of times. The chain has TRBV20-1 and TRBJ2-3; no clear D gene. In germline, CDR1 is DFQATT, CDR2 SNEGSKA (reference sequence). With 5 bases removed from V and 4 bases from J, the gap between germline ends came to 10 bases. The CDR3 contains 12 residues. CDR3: CSAPWAPDTQYF. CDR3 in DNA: TGCAGTGCTCCCTGGGCTCCAGATACGCAGTATTTT.

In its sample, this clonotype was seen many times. The CDR3 region is CSALGLAGGRETQYF. The CDR3 DNA reads TGCAGTGCCCTGGGACTAGCGGGAGGAAGGGAGACCCAGTACTTC. V gene TRBV20-1 combines with J gene TRBJ2-5; TRBD2 aligns across 15 bases. From germline, CDR1 is DFQATT and CDR2 SNEGSKA (reference sequence). The length of the CDR3 is 15 residues. J lost 5 bases, V lost 6 bases, and 7 bases had no gene match.

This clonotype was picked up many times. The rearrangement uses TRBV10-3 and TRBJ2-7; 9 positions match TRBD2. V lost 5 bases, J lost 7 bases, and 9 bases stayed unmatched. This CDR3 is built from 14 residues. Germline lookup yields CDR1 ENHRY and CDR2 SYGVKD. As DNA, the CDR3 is TGTGCCATCAGTCCAGTAGCGGGAGATAAGGAGCAGTACTTC. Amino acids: CAISPVAGDKEQYF.

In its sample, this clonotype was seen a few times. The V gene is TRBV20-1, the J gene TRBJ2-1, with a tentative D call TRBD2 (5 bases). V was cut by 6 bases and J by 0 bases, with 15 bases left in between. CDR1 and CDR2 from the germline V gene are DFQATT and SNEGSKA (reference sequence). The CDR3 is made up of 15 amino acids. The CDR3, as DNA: TGCAGTGCCAGGCAGAGACTATCCTCCTACAATGAGCAGTTCTTC. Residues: CSARQRLSSYNEQFF.

The CDR3 here is CSVKAAFF. CDR3 coding DNA: TGCAGTGTAAAGGCCGCTTTCTTT. V usage is TRBV20-1 and J usage is TRBJ1-1; the D is unclear. This CDR3 has 8 amino acids. CDR1 DFQATT and CDR2 SNEGSKA come from the germline V gene (reference sequence). Trimming took 7 bases from V and 11 from J, leaving 8 bases between them.

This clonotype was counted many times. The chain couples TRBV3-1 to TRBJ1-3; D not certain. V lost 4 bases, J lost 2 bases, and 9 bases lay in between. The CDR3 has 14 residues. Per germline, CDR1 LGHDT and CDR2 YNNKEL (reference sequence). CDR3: CASSLQYPGNTIYF. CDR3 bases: TGTGCCAGCAGCCTACAGTACCCTGGAAACACCATATATTTT.

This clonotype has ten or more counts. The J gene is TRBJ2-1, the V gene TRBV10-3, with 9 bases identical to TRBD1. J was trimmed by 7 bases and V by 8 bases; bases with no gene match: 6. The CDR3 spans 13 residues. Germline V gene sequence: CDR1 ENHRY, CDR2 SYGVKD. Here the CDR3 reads CAILRDRENEQFF. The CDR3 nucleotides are TGTGCCATCTTACGGGACAGGGAGAATGAGCAGTTCTTC.

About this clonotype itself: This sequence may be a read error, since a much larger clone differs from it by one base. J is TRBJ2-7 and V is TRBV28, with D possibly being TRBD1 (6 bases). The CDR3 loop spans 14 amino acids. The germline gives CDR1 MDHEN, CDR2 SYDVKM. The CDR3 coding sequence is TGTGCCAGCAGTACCGGGACAACTACCTACGAGGAGTACTTC. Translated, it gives CASSTGTTTYEEYF.

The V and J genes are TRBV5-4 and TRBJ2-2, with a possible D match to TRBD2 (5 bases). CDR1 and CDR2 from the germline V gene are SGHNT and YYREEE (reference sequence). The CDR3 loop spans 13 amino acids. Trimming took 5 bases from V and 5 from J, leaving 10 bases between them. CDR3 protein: CASSRPGTGELFF. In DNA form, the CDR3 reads TGTGCCAGCAGTCGGCCGGGGACCGGGGAGCTGTTTTTT.

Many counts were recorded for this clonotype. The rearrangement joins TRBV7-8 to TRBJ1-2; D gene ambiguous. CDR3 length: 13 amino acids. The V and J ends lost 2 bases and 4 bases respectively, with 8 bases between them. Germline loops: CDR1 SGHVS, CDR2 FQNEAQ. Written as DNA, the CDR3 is TGTGCCAGCAGCTTAAACTCAGGCTATGGCTACACCTTC. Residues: CASSLNSGYGYTF. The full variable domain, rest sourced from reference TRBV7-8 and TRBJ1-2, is GAGVSQSPRYKVAKRGQDVALRCDPISGHVSLFWYQQALGQGPEFLTYFQNEAQLDKSGLPSDRFFAERPEGSVSTLKIQRTQQEDSAVYLCASSLNSGYGYTFGSGTRLTVV.

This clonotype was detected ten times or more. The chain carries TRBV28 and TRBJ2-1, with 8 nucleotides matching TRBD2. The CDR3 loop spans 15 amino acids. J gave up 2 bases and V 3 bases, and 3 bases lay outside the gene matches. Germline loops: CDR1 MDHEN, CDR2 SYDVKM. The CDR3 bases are TGTGCCAGCAGTTTGCCGGGAGGGCCCTACAATGAGCAGTTCTTC. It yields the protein CASSLPGGPYNEQFF.

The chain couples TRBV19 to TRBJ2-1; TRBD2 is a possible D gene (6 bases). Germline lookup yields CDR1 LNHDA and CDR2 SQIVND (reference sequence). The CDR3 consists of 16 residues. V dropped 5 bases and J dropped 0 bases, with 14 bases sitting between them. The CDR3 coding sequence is TGTGCCAGTAGTGGGCTAGCGCGCAACTCCTACAATGAGCAGTTCTTC. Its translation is CASSGLARNSYNEQFF.

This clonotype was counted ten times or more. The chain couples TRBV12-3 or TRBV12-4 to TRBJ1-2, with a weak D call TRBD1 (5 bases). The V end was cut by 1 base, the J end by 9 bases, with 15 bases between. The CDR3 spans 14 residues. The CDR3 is CASSLGEAGISYTF. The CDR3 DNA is TGTGCCAGCAGTTTAGGTGAGGCAGGGATCAGCTACACCTTC.

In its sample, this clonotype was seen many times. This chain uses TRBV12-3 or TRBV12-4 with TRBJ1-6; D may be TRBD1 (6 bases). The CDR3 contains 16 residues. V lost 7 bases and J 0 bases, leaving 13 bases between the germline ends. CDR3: CASTDSWSSYNSPLHF. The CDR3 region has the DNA TGTGCCAGCACGGACAGTTGGAGCTCCTATAATTCACCCCTCCACTTT.

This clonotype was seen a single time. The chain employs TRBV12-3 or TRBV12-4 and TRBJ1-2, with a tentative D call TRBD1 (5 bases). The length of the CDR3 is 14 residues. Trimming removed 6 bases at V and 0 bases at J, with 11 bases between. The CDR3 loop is CASRGTVTNYGYTF. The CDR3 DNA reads TGTGCCAGCAGGGGGACTGTGACTAACTATGGCTACACCTTC.

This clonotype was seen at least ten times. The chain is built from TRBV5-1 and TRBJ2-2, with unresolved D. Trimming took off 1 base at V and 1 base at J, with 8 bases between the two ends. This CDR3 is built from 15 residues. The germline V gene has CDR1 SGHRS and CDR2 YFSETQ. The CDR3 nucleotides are TGCGCCAGCAGCTTGAGCCGACAGAACACCGGGGAGCTGTTTTTT. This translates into CASSLSRQNTGELFF.

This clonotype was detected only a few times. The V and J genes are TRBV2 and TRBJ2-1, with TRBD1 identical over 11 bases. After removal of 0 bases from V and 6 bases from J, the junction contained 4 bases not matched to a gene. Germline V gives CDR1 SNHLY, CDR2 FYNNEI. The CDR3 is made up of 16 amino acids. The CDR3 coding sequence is TGTGCCAGCAGTGAAGCGAGAGGGACAGGGGGCAATGAGCAGTTCTTC. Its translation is CASSEARGTGGNEQFF.

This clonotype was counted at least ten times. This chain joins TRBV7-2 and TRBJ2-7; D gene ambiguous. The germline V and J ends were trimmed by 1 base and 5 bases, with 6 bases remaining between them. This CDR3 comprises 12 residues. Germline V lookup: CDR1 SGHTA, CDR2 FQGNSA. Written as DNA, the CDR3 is TGTGCCAGCAGCTTAGGGCGAAACGAGCAGTACTTC. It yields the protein CASSLGRNEQYF.

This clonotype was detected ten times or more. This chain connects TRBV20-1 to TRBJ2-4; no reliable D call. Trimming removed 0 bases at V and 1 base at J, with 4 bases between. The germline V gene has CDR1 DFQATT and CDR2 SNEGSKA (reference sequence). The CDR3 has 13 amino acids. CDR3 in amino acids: CSARDRAKNIQYF. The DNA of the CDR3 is TGCAGTGCTAGAGACAGGGCCAAAAACATTCAGTACTTC.